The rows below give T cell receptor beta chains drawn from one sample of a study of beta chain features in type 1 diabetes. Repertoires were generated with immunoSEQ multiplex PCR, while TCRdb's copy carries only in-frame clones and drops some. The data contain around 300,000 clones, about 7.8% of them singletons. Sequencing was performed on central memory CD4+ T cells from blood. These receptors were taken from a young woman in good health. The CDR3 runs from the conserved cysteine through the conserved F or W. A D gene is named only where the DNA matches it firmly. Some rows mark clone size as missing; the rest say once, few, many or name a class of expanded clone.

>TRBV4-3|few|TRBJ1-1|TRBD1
CASSLGQGRWNTEAFF
TGCGCCAGCAGCCTCGGACAGGGGAGGTGGAACACTGAAGCTTTCTTT
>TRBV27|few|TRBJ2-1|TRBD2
CASSGGTSGRGRVRNEQFF
TGTGCCAGCAGTGGGGGGACTAGCGGGAGAGGTCGAGTGAGGAATGAGCAGTTCTTC
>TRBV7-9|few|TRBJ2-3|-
CASTQAQGGSSTDTQYF
TGTGCCTCCACACAAGCACAGGGAGGCTCTAGCACAGATACGCAGTATTTT
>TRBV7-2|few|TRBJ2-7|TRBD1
CASSTRQGKVHEQYF
TGTGCCAGCAGCACACGACAGGGGAAGGTGCACGAGCAGTACTTC
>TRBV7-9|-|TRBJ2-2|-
CASSLAGGSNTGELFF
TGTGCCAGCAGCTTAGCGGGAGGATCGAACACCGGGGAGCTGTTTTTT
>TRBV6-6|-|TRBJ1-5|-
CASSPRGINQPQHF
TGTGCCAGCAGCCCACGCGGTATAAATCAGCCCCAGCATTTT
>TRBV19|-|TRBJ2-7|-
CASSIAPSTFGDEQYF
TGTGCCAGTAGTATAGCCCCCAGCACCTTCGGGGACGAGCAGTACTTC
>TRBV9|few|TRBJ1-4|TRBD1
CASSVAQGEGEKLFF
TGTGCCAGCAGCGTAGCCCAGGGGGAGGGAGAAAAACTGTTTTTT
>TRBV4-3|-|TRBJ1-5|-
CASSQRAGLNQPQHF
TGCGCCAGCAGCCAGCGGGCAGGGCTCAATCAGCCCCAGCATTTT
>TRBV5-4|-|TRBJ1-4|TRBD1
CASRKQGASNEKLFF
TGTGCCAGCAGAAAACAGGGGGCTAGTAATGAAAAACTGTTTTTT
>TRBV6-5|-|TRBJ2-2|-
CASSLAPITGELFF
TGTGCCAGCAGCCTCGCACCCATCACCGGGGAGCTGTTTTTT
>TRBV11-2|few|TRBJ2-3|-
CASMRGDTQYF
TGTGCCAGCATGAGGGGGGATACGCAGTATTTT
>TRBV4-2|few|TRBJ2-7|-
CASSQEWGTAVYEQYF
TGTGCCAGCAGCCAAGAATGGGGAACAGCCGTGTACGAGCAGTACTTC
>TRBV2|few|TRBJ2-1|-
CASSGEGVDEQFF
TGTGCCAGCAGTGGAGAAGGGGTCGATGAGCAGTTCTTC
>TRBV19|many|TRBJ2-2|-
CATRQAPGELFF
TGTGCCACTAGACAGGCCCCCGGGGAGCTGTTTTTT
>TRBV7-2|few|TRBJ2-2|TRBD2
CASSVTGTRANTGELFF
TGTGCCAGCAGCGTAACCGGGACTAGGGCGAACACCGGGGAGCTGTTTTTT
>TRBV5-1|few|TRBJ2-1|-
CASSLSGTLNEQFF
TGCGCCAGCAGCTTGTCCGGGACACTTAATGAGCAGTTCTTC
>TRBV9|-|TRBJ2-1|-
CASSVGLTPYNEQFF
TGTGCCAGCAGCGTAGGGCTAACCCCCTACAATGAGCAGTTCTTC
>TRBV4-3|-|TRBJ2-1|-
CASSRNPGGLYNEQFF
TGCGCCAGCAGCCGCAATCCGGGGGGCCTATACAATGAGCAGTTCTTC
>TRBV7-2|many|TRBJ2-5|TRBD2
CASSYWGRGEQETQYF
TGTGCCAGCAGCTATTGGGGGAGGGGAGAACAAGAGACCCAGTACTTC
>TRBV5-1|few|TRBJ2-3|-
CASSLDGRQTDTQYF
TGCGCCAGCAGCTTGGATGGTCGACAAACAGATACGCAGTATTTT
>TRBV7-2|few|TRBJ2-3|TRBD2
CASRRESHSTDTQYF
TGTGCCAGCAGGCGGGAGTCCCATAGCACAGATACGCAGTATTTT